Shown below are 27 T cell receptor beta chains from a single sample sequenced in a study of blood T cells in healthy people across ages. A second PCR of about 7 to 11 cycles used a sample-barcoded 5' primer and a J-beta primer mix. One entry per CDR3 protein, called by TCRdb with MiXCR from the 5' RACE reads. The sample shows some 1.4 million distinct CDR3 sequences, 42% of them seen only once. Specimen: blood. The receptors shown here come from a woman aged 18-29 years in good health.

The V gene is TRBV15, the J gene TRBJ2-7, with D perhaps TRBD1 or TRBD2 (6 bases each). Near its end, the DNA agrees better with TRBJ2-5, so the J call may be wrong. In germline, CDR1 is LNHNV, CDR2 YYDKDF (reference sequence). The CDR3 sequence is 14 residues long. The CDR3, as DNA: TGTGCCACCACTCTTCCGGGGGCGAGGGAGACCCAGTACTTC. Protein product: CATTLPGARETQYF.

V is TRBV21-1 and J is TRBJ1-1; the listed D gene, TRBD1, was not tested against the DNA. TRBV21-1 is assigned pseudogene status. The CDR3 totals 15 residues. CDR3 DNA: TGTGCCAGCAGCAAAAAGCAGGGGCATTACACTGAAGCTTTCTTT. Translated: CASSKKQGHYTEAFF.

On this clonotype: Being one base from a much bigger clone, this may be a read error. This chain uses TRBV3-1 with TRBJ2-4; TRBD2 might be the D (5 bases). The J call may be faulty, since TRBJ2-7 better matches the DNA end. The CDR3 has 13 residues. Germline V CDR1 and CDR2: LGHDT, YNNKEL (reference sequence). The CDR3 DNA sequence: TGTGCCGGCGTCAGAAGCGGAGAAGACGAGCAGTACTTC. Its translation: CAGVRSGEDEQYF.

The chain couples TRBV2 to TRBJ1-4; 10 positions match TRBD1. Unmatched junction bases numbered 7, after V lost 4 bases and J lost 8 bases. This CDR3 contains 15 residues. Looked up from germline, CDR1 is SNHLY and CDR2 is FYNNEI. The CDR3 protein is CASSGQGAGREKLFF. For the CDR3, the DNA is TGTGCCAGCAGTGGACAGGGGGCGGGGCGGGAAAAACTGTTTTTT. The complete variable domain, with remaining parts taken from reference TRBV2 and TRBJ1-4, reads EPEVTQTPSHQVTQMGQEVILRCVPISNHLYFYWYRQILGQKVEFLVSFYNNEISEKSEIFDDQFSVERPDGSNFTLKIRSTKLEDSAMYFCASSGQGAGREKLFFGSGTQLSVL.

In its sample, this clonotype was seen a few times. The chain is built from TRBV12-3 or TRBV12-4 and TRBJ1-6; TRBD1 matches at 8 bases. The CDR3 has 14 residues. With V trimmed by 5 bases and J by 10 bases, 7 bases remained unmatched. The CDR3 reads CASSPRTGQSPLHF. The DNA for the CDR3 is TGTGCCAGCAGTCCCAGGACAGGGCAGTCACCCCTCCACTTT.

The chain has TRBV14 and TRBJ2-7, with 10 positions matching TRBD1. The CDR3 length is 16 residues. The V gene end was trimmed by 4 bases and the J gene end by 7 bases; junction bases not matched to a gene: 13. Germline V gives CDR1 SGHDN, CDR2 FVKESK. The CDR3 bases are TGTGCCAGCAGCCCGTGGACAGGGGGAATAGGGGATGAGCAGTACTTC. The encoded protein is CASSPWTGGIGDEQYF.

The chain recombines TRBV6-6 with TRBJ2-1; no firm D call. With 6 bases removed from V and 8 bases from J, the gap between germline ends came to 20 bases. Germline-derived CDR1 and CDR2 are MNHNY and SVGAGI (reference sequence). The CDR3 contains 15 residues. The chain's CDR3 is CASSPPASPSHEQFF. The CDR3, as DNA: TGTGCCAGCAGCCCCCCGGCTAGTCCGTCCCATGAGCAGTTCTTC.

This chain joins TRBV20-1 and TRBJ1-1; no firm D call. Germline V lookup: CDR1 DFQATT, CDR2 SNEGSKA (reference sequence). The CDR3 loop spans 11 amino acids. V dropped 8 bases and J dropped 2 bases, with 9 bases sitting between them. CDR3 loop: CSSLLNTEAFF. In DNA, the CDR3 is TGCAGTTCCCTTCTTAACACTGAAGCTTTCTTT.

This clonotype was seen a single time. V usage is TRBV5-8 and J usage is TRBJ2-5; the D call may be TRBD1 or TRBD2 (5 bases each). V shed 0 bases and J shed 0 bases, with 12 bases lying between them. Germline-derived CDR1 and CDR2 are SGHTS and YDEGEE. The CDR3 is 16 amino acids. The CDR3 DNA sequence: TGTGCCAGCAGCTTGGCTGTGGGGACGTACCAAGAGACCCAGTACTTC. Its protein is CASSLAVGTYQETQYF.

This clonotype turned up a few times. V is TRBV25-1 and J is TRBJ1-2; 7 nucleotides agree with TRBD1. V shed 8 bases and J 8 bases; nucleotides not matched to a gene: 14. Germline assignment: CDR1 MGHDK and CDR2 SYGVNS. The CDR3 consists of 14 residues. CDR3 bases: TGTGCCAGCGCAGAGGGGGCGGGGTTTGTCGGCTACACCTTC. Its translation: CASAEGAGFVGYTF.

The rearrangement joins TRBV27 to TRBJ2-7; no clear D gene. CDR1 MNHEY and CDR2 SMNVEV come from the germline V gene (reference sequence). This CDR3 region has 14 residues. The ends were cut back, 3 bases at V and 3 bases at J, with 12 bases in the middle. CDR3 region: CASSLGRVNYEQYF. The CDR3 bases are TGTGCCAGCAGTTTGGGTAGGGTAAACTACGAGCAGTACTTC.

This clonotype was detected only a few times. V is TRBV12-3 or TRBV12-4 and J is TRBJ1-2; D gene unclear. The CDR3 is 16 residues long. Trimming pared 2 bases from V and 0 bases from J, leaving 13 bases between. The CDR3 nucleotides read TGTGCCAGCAGTTTATATCGGGGATCACCTAACTATGGCTACACCTTC. Translation: CASSLYRGSPNYGYTF.

This clonotype was seen a handful of times. The rearrangement uses TRBV7-9 and TRBJ2-3; D assignment may be TRBD1 or TRBD2 (5 bases each). CDR3 size: 11 residues. Trimming stripped 9 bases from V and 3 bases from J, with 7 bases between. In germline, CDR1 is SEHNR, CDR2 FQNEAQ (reference sequence). In DNA, the CDR3 is TGTGCCAGGGGGGAGACAGATACGCAGTATTTT. This translates into CARGETDTQYF.

The chain employs TRBV25-1 and TRBJ2-7; possibly TRBD2 for D (7 bases). From germline, CDR1 is MGHDK and CDR2 SYGVNS. The CDR3 has 17 residues. V was trimmed by 4 bases and J by 7 bases, leaving 26 bases between them. The CDR3 here is CASSASLRGANYNEQYF. The CDR3 bases are TGTGCCAGCAGTGCCTCACTCCGGGGGGCCAACTACAATGAGCAGTACTTC.

The rearrangement links TRBV28 to TRBJ2-7; D could derive from TRBD1 or TRBD2 (5 bases each). Trimming left V 6 bases short and J 5 bases short, with 17 bases between. The germline V gene has CDR1 MDHEN and CDR2 SYDVKM. This CDR3 comprises 14 residues. Here the CDR3 reads CASSSPGQNHEQYF. The CDR3 DNA follows: TGTGCCAGCAGCTCCCCGGGGCAAAACCACGAGCAGTACTTC.

This clonotype was observed a few times. V gene TRBV24-1 combines with J gene TRBJ2-1, with D perhaps given as TRBD1 or TRBD2 (5 bases each). Germline loops: CDR1 KGHDR, CDR2 SFDVKD. The CDR3 consists of 13 residues. The ends were cut back, 4 bases at V and 6 bases at J, with 9 bases in the middle. The CDR3 sequence: CATSDGAGNEQFF. The CDR3 nucleotides read TGTGCCACCAGTGACGGGGCAGGCAATGAGCAGTTCTTC.

The chain has TRBV5-1 and TRBJ1-2; tentatively, D is TRBD1 (5 bases). There are 14 residues in the CDR3. V was trimmed by 5 bases and J by 3 bases, leaving 14 bases between them. CDR1 is SGHRS, CDR2 YFSETQ, per germline. CDR3 amino acids: CASSFKTGDYGYTF. CDR3 coding DNA: TGCGCCAGCAGTTTTAAAACGGGGGACTATGGCTACACCTTC.

J is TRBJ1-5 and V is TRBV28; 8 bases fit TRBD1. Germline V lookup: CDR1 MDHEN, CDR2 SYDVKM. V shed 5 bases and J 0 bases; nucleotides not matched to a gene: 9. The CDR3 has 17 amino acids. The CDR3 DNA sequence: TGTGCCAGCAGTGCCCGGGACAGGAGATATAGCAATCAGCCCCAGCATTTT. It is translated as CASSARDRRYSNQPQHF.

The chain carries TRBV20-1 and TRBJ2-5, with no clear D. The J call is doubtful: the DNA matches TRBJ2-7 better. Per the germline V gene, CDR1 is DFQATT and CDR2 is SNEGSKA (reference sequence). The CDR3 totals 12 residues. CDR3 in DNA: TGCAGTGCTAGAGGAAAATTCTACGAGCAGTACTTC. Its translation: CSARGKFYEQYF.

There are a few counts of this clonotype. V usage is TRBV25-1 and J usage is TRBJ2-1; 9 nucleotides align to TRBD2. The DNA end is a closer match to TRBJ2-7, so the J assignment may be wrong. Germline V gives CDR1 MGHDK, CDR2 SYGVNS. The CDR3 is made up of 19 amino acids. The CDR3 DNA reads as TGTGCCAGCAGTGATAAGTGGCGGGAGGGCCTGGAGCTCTACAATGAGCAGTACTTC. This sequence encodes CASSDKWREGLELYNEQYF.

This clonotype was counted once. This chain uses TRBV24-1 with TRBJ2-3; 7 nucleotides agree with TRBD1. V lost 5 bases, J lost 5 bases, and 15 bases stayed unmatched. The CDR3 totals 17 residues. Germline loops: CDR1 KGHDR, CDR2 SFDVKD. In nucleotides, the CDR3 is TGTGCCACCAGTGCCGGGGACAGCCCTACTGGGGGAGATACGCAGTATTTT. Protein product: CATSAGDSPTGGDTQYF.

In this sample, this clonotype turned up a few times. The chain combines TRBV29-1 with TRBJ2-7; no clear D. Germline CDR1 and CDR2: SQVTM and ANQGSEA. The CDR3 consists of 12 residues. V was trimmed by 5 bases and J by 8 bases, leaving 16 bases between them. CDR3 DNA: TGCAGCGTTCTGAATCTGGGCAGCCAGCAGTACTTC. Its translation: CSVLNLGSQQYF.

The rearrangement links TRBV5-1 to TRBJ2-1; 8 nucleotides align to TRBD2. Losses at the gene ends were 4 bases for V and 1 base for J; bases not matched to a gene: 10. In germline, CDR1 is SGHRS, CDR2 YFSETQ. There are 17 residues in the CDR3. CDR3 protein: CASSPRPREESYNEQFF. CDR3 DNA: TGCGCCAGCAGCCCACGCCCGCGGGAGGAGTCCTACAATGAGCAGTTCTTC.

V and J are TRBV7-9 and TRBJ2-7; D is undetermined. The CDR3 is made up of 15 amino acids. Germline values: CDR1 SEHNR, CDR2 FQNEAQ (reference sequence). V lost 1 base and J 4 bases, leaving 14 bases between the germline ends. CDR3 sequence: CASSLVSTWVYEQYF. DNA of the CDR3: TGTGCCAGCAGCTTAGTATCCACCTGGGTTTACGAGCAGTACTTC.

This clonotype was observed a few times. The chain is built from TRBV20-1 and TRBJ1-5; 9 bases agree with TRBD1. This CDR3 region has 14 residues. The junction had 8 bases not matched to a gene; V was cut back by 3 bases and J by 8 bases. The germline V gene encodes CDR1 DFQATT and CDR2 SNEGSKA (reference sequence). The CDR3 reads CSARKGQGGEPQHF. The CDR3 coding sequence is TGCAGTGCTAGGAAGGGACAGGGCGGGGAGCCCCAGCATTTT.

This clonotype was counted between two and nine times. The chain recombines TRBV4-1 with TRBJ2-1, with 9 positions matching TRBD2. The CDR3 sequence is 18 residues long. Looked up from germline, CDR1 is MGHRA and CDR2 is YSYEKL. V was clipped by 2 bases and J by 5 bases; unmatched bases: 13. CDR3 protein: CASSQLMGGSGSHNEQFF. CDR3 in DNA: TGCGCCAGCAGCCAATTGATGGGAGGTAGCGGGAGCCACAATGAGCAGTTCTTC.

This chain connects TRBV12-3 or TRBV12-4 to TRBJ2-7, with 9 bases fitting TRBD1. Unmatched junction bases numbered 11, after V lost 6 bases and J lost 5 bases. The CDR3 is 15 residues long. DNA for the CDR3: TGTGCCAGCAGGGAGGCTACAGGGGGCTTCGACGAGCAGTACTTC. Translating it yields CASREATGGFDEQYF.